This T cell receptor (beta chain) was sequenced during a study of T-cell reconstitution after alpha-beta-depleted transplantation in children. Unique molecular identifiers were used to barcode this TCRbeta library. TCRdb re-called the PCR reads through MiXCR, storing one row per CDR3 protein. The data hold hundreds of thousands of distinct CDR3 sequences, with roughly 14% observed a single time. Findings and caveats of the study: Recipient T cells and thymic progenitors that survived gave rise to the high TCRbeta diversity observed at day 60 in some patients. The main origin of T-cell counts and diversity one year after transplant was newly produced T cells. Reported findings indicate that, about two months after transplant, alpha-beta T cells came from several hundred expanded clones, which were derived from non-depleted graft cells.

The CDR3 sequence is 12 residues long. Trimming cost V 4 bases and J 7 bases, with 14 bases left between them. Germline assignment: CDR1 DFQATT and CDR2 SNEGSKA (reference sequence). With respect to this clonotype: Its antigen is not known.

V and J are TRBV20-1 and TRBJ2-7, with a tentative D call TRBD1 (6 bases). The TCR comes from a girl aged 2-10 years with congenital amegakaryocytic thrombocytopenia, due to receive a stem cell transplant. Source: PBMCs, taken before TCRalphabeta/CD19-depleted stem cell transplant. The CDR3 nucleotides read TGCAGTGCTACTACCACAGGGCGGGAGCAGTACTTC. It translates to CSATTTGREQYF.